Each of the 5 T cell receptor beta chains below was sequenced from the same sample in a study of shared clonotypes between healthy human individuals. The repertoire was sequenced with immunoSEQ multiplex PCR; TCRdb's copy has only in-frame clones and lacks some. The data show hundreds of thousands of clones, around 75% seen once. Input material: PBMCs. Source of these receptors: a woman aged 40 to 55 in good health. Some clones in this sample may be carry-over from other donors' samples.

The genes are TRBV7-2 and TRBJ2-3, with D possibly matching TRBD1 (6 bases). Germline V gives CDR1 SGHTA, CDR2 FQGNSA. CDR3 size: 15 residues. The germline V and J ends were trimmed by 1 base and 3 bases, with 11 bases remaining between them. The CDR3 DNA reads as TGTGCCAGCAGCTTAGAGGCTACAGGGACAGATACGCAGTATTTT. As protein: CASSLEATGTDTQYF.

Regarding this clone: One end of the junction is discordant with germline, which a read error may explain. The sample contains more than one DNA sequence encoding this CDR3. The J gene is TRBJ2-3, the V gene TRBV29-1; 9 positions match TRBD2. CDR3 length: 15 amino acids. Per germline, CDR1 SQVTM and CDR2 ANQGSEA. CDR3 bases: TGTAGCGTTGGTTTAGCGGGAGAGATAACAGATACGCAGTATTTT. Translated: CSVGLAGEITDTQYF.

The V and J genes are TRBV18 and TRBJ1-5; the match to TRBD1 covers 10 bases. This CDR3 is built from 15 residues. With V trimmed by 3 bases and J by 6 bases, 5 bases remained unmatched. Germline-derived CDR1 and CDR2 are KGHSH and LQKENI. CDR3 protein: CASSPVGTGVQPQHF. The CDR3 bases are TGTGCCAGCTCACCGGTTGGGACAGGGGTTCAGCCCCAGCATTTT.

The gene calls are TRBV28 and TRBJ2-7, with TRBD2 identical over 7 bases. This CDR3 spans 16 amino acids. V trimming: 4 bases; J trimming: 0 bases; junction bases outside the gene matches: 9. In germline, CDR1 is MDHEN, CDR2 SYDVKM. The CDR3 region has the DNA TGTGCCAGCAGTTCCCCTCCAGCGGGGTCCTCCTACGAGCAGTACTTC. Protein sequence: CASSSPPAGSSYEQYF.

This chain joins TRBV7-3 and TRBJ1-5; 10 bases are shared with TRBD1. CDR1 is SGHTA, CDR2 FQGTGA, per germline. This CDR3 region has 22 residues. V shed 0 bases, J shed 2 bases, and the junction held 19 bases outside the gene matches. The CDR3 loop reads CASSLTPPGFIGTGVGNQPQHF. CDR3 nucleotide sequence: TGTGCCAGCAGCTTAACGCCCCCCGGGTTCATCGGGACAGGGGTGGGCAATCAGCCCCAGCATTTT.